The TCR beta chain described here comes from a study of graft-versus-host responses after intestinal transplantation. About the study: Every recipient had anti-thymocyte globulin induction and about three years of tacrolimus plus steroids.

The V gene lost 0 bases and the J gene lost 0 bases, with 9 bases spanning the gap. This CDR3 has 16 amino acids. CDR1 and CDR2 (germline): LNHDA, SQIVND (reference sequence). Study-wide findings and caveats: The study found high graft-versus-host to host-versus-graft clonal ratios in allografts of patients with graft-donor T cell macrochimerism. Recipient marrow held GvH clones, some first seen in ileum or blood. Among circulating GvH clones, peak levels were associated with early post-transplant declines in HvG clones.

The data were produced by immunoSEQ multiplex PCR, yet TCRdb's version contains in-frame clones alone and is incomplete. The sample lists 80,000 to 100,000 clones, about 90% occurring once. Details on this clone: Its antigen is not identified.

This chain links TRBV19 with TRBJ1-5, with D hard to call. This receptor was obtained from a human donor who received an intestinal transplant. Here the sequenced sample was unstimulated CD4+ T cells sorted from spleen or lymph node cells, taken before intestinal transplant. The CDR3 coding sequence is TGTGCCAGTAGTATAGAAAGAGTCGTTAGCAATCAGCCCCAGCATTTT. This translates into CASSIERVVSNQPQHF. Full variable domain (missing parts from reference TRBV19 and TRBJ1-5): DGGITQSPKYLFRKEGQNVTLSCEQNLNHDAMYWYRQDPGQGLRLIYYSQIVNDFQKGDIAEGYSVSREKKESFPLTVTSAQKNPTAFYLCASSIERVVSNQPQHFGDGTRLSIL.